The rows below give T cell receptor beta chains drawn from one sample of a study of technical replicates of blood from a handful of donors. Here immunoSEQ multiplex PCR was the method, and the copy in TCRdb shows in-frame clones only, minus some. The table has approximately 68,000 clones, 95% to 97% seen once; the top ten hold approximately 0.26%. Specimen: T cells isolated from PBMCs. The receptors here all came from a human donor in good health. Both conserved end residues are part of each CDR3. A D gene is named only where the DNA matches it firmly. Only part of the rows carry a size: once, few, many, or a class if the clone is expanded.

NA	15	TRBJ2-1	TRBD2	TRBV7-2	CASSLATSRYNEQFF	TGTGCCAGCAGCTTAGCGACTAGCCGCTACAATGAGCAGTTCTTC
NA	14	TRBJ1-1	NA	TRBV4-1	CASSQDGGAAEAFF	TGCGCCAGCAGCCAAGATGGGGGGGCCGCTGAAGCTTTCTTT
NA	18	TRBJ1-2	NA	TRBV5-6	CASTLDVMTGQMNYGYTF	TGTGCCAGCACCTTGGATGTTATGACTGGACAGATGAACTATGGCTACACCTTC
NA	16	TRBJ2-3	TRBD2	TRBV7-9	CASSLLAGGATDTQYF	TGTGCCAGCAGCCTCCTAGCGGGAGGTGCCACAGATACGCAGTATTTT
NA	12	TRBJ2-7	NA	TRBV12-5	CASGLLDSEQYF	TGTGCTAGTGGTTTGCTGGACTCCGAGCAGTACTTC
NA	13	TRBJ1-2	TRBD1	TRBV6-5	CASSRTGDYGYTF	TGTGCCAGCAGTAGGACAGGGGACTATGGCTACACCTTC
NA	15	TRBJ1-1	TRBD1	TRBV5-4	CASSSGTGPNTEAFF	TGTGCCAGCAGCTCCGGGACAGGTCCAAACACTGAAGCTTTCTTT
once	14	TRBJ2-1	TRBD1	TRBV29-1	CSGIPIRGSGEQFF	TGCAGCGGCATTCCTATCAGGGGGTCAGGTGAGCAGTTCTTC
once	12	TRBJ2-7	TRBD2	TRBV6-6	CAGGLAGGEQYF	TGTGCCGGGGGACTAGCGGGAGGCGAGCAGTACTTC
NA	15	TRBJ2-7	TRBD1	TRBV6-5	CASSYLGQPNYEQYF	TGTGCCAGCAGTTACTTGGGACAGCCAAACTACGAGCAGTACTTC
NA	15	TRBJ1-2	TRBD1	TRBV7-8	CASSHRDRANYGYTF	TGTGCCAGCAGCCATCGGGACAGGGCTAACTATGGCTACACCTTC
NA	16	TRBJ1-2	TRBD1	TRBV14	CASSQFAGTGIYGYTF	TGTGCCAGCAGCCAGTTTGCCGGGACAGGAATCTATGGCTACACCTTC
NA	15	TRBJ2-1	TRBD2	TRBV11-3	CASRARTSGSNEQFF	TGTGCCAGCAGGGCCAGGACTAGCGGGAGCAATGAGCAGTTCTTC
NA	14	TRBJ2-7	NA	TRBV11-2	CASSLGQGGYEQYF	TGTGCCAGCAGCTTAGGTCAGGGCGGCTACGAGCAGTACTTC
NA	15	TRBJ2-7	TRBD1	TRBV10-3	CAISGQGGNSYEQYF	TGTGCCATCAGTGGACAGGGGGGAAACTCCTACGAGCAGTACTTC
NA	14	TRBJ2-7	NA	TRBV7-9	CASSLGGGSYEQYF	TGTGCCAGCAGCCTAGGAGGGGGAAGCTACGAGCAGTACTTC
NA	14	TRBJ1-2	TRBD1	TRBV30	CAWSPRTGKYGYTF	TGTGCCTGGAGTCCAAGGACAGGGAAGTATGGCTACACCTTC
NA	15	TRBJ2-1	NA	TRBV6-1	CASSERRDRNNEQFF	TGTGCCAGCAGTGAGAGGCGGGATCGCAACAATGAGCAGTTCTTC
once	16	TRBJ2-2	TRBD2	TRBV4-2	CASSQSSSGATGELFF	TGTGCCAGCAGCCAAAGTTCTAGCGGGGCCACCGGGGAGCTGTTTTTT
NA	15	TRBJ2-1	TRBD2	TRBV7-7	CASSLVAGEDNEQFF	TGTGCCAGCAGCTTGGTAGCGGGAGAAGACAATGAGCAGTTCTTC
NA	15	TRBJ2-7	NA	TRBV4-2	CASSQVDRISYEQYF	TGTGCCAGCAGCCAAGTAGACAGGATCTCCTACGAGCAGTACTTC
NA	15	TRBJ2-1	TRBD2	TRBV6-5	CASRASSGIYNEQFF	TGTGCCAGCAGGGCCTCTAGCGGGATCTACAATGAGCAGTTCTTC
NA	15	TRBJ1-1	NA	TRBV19	CASNSGTLMNTEAFF	TGTGCCAGCAACTCGGGAACACTCATGAACACTGAAGCTTTCTTT
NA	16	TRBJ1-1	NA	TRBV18	CASSPSDIGVGTEAFF	TGTGCCAGCTCACCATCCGACATCGGGGTGGGCACTGAAGCTTTCTTT
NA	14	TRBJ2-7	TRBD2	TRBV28	CASNLAGAHYEQYF	TGTGCCAGCAATCTAGCGGGAGCCCACTACGAGCAGTACTTC
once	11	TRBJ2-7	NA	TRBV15	CATSSTYEQYF	TGTGCCACCAGCTCCACCTACGAGCAGTACTTC
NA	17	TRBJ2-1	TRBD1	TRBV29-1	CSVEPRDRGSGYNEQFF	TGCAGCGTTGAACCCCGGGACAGGGGGTCAGGATACAATGAGCAGTTCTTC
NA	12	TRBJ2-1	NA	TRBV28	CASQGPYNEQFF	TGTGCCAGCCAGGGGCCCTACAATGAGCAGTTCTTC
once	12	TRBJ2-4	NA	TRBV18	CASSSGLVIQYF	TGTGCCAGCTCATCCGGGTTAGTCATTCAGTACTTC
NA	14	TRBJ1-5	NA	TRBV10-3	CAISGRNSNQSQHF	TGTGCCATCAGTGGGAGGAATAGCAATCAGTCCCAGCATTTT